Listed below are T cell receptor beta chains from one sample, sequenced in a study of cytomegalovirus exposure and HLA in healthy donors. Sequencing was performed with immunoSEQ multiplex PCR; in TCRdb, only in-frame clones are kept and a portion is missing. The top ten clones hold roughly 2.1% of a sample with about 140,000 clones, 70% to 85% of them seen once. The material sequenced was PBMCs. The receptors stem from a woman aged 40 to 50 in good health and CMV-seronegative. CDR3s include the opening cysteine and the closing phenylalanine or tryptophan. Fields, in order: CDR3 length, clone size, J gene, D gene, V gene, CDR3 protein, CDR3 DNA. A D gene is named only where the DNA matches it firmly. Size is stated for part of the rows, as once, few or many counts, or as a class when the clone is expanded.

CDR3 length: 13
clone size: few
J gene: TRBJ2-1
D gene: NA
V gene: TRBV11-2
CDR3 protein: CASSLLGGIVQFF
CDR3 DNA: TGTGCCAGCAGCTTATTAGGCGGCATCGTGCAGTTCTTC

CDR3 length: 15
clone size: NA
J gene: TRBJ2-1
D gene: TRBD2
V gene: TRBV7-2
CDR3 protein: CASSFALDPGGEQFF
CDR3 DNA: TGTGCCAGCAGCTTTGCTCTAGACCCGGGGGGTGAGCAGTTCTTC

CDR3 length: 16
clone size: NA
J gene: TRBJ1-2
D gene: NA
V gene: TRBV7-2
CDR3 protein: CASSLGGGANNYGYTF
CDR3 DNA: TGTGCCAGCAGCTTAGGGGGTGGGGCAAACAACTATGGCTACACCTTC

CDR3 length: 14
clone size: NA
J gene: TRBJ2-7
D gene: NA
V gene: TRBV25-1
CDR3 protein: CASSKSGGVLEQYF
CDR3 DNA: TGTGCCAGCAGTAAATCGGGCGGGGTGCTGGAGCAGTACTTC

CDR3 length: 15
clone size: NA
J gene: TRBJ2-7
D gene: NA
V gene: TRBV6-5
CDR3 protein: CASSPLWDTTYEQYF
CDR3 DNA: TGTGCCAGCAGTCCTCTGTGGGACACAACCTACGAGCAGTACTTC

CDR3 length: 13
clone size: NA
J gene: TRBJ2-7
D gene: TRBD1
V gene: TRBV7-9
CDR3 protein: CASSPTGADEQYF
CDR3 DNA: TGTGCCAGCAGTCCGACAGGGGCCGACGAGCAGTACTTC

CDR3 length: 16
clone size: NA
J gene: TRBJ2-6
D gene: TRBD1
V gene: TRBV6-6
CDR3 protein: CASRARQGSGANVLTF
CDR3 DNA: TGTGCCAGCAGAGCCAGACAGGGGTCTGGGGCCAACGTCCTGACTTTC

CDR3 length: 15
clone size: NA
J gene: TRBJ2-7
D gene: TRBD2
V gene: TRBV5-1
CDR3 protein: CASMGTSGIPYEQYF
CDR3 DNA: TGCGCCAGCATGGGGACTAGCGGGATTCCCTACGAGCAGTACTTC

CDR3 length: 13
clone size: NA
J gene: TRBJ2-7
D gene: NA
V gene: TRBV28
CDR3 protein: CASSLQTAYEQYF
CDR3 DNA: TGTGCCAGCAGCTTACAGACAGCCTACGAGCAGTACTTC

CDR3 length: 15
clone size: NA
J gene: TRBJ1-2
D gene: NA
V gene: TRBV27
CDR3 protein: CASSLNREYNYGYTF
CDR3 DNA: TGTGCCAGCAGTTTAAACAGGGAGTATAACTATGGCTACACCTTC

CDR3 length: 16
clone size: NA
J gene: TRBJ2-3
D gene: TRBD2
V gene: TRBV7-9
CDR3 protein: CASSFRTSSGTDTQYF
CDR3 DNA: TGTGCCAGCAGCTTCAGGACTAGTTCGGGCACAGATACGCAGTATTTT

CDR3 length: 16
clone size: once
J gene: TRBJ2-7
D gene: TRBD2
V gene: TRBV7-2
CDR3 protein: CASSPRLAGTPYEQYF
CDR3 DNA: TGTGCCAGCAGCCCAAGACTAGCGGGTACCCCCTACGAGCAGTACTTC

CDR3 length: 10
clone size: few
J gene: TRBJ1-1
D gene: NA
V gene: TRBV6-6
CDR3 protein: CASGEREGLF
CDR3 DNA: TGTGCCAGCGGAGAACGGGAGGGGCTCTTT

CDR3 length: 13
clone size: few
J gene: TRBJ1-1
D gene: NA
V gene: TRBV6-6
CDR3 protein: CASLLTENTEAFF
CDR3 DNA: TGTGCCTCCCTCTTGACTGAGAACACTGAAGCTTTCTTT

CDR3 length: 15
clone size: NA
J gene: TRBJ1-4
D gene: NA
V gene: TRBV5-1
CDR3 protein: CASSLGQLRREKLFF
CDR3 DNA: TGCGCCAGCAGCTTGGGACAGTTAAGGCGTGAAAAACTGTTTTTT

CDR3 length: 17
clone size: NA
J gene: TRBJ1-1
D gene: NA
V gene: TRBV28
CDR3 protein: CASSSLHGFSENTEAFF
CDR3 DNA: TGTGCCAGCAGTTCGTTACACGGGTTCAGCGAAAACACTGAAGCTTTCTTT

CDR3 length: 18
clone size: NA
J gene: TRBJ2-7
D gene: NA
V gene: TRBV7-2
CDR3 protein: CASSLSPTVAFRGREQYF
CDR3 DNA: TGTGCCAGCAGCCTTTCCCCCACCGTAGCGTTCCGAGGACGCGAGCAGTACTTC

CDR3 length: 17
clone size: NA
J gene: TRBJ2-1
D gene: TRBD1
V gene: TRBV11-2
CDR3 protein: CASSLALDRGLSGEQFF
CDR3 DNA: TGTGCCAGCAGCTTAGCTCTAGACAGGGGACTTAGCGGTGAGCAGTTCTTC

CDR3 length: 15
clone size: NA
J gene: TRBJ2-5
D gene: TRBD2
V gene: TRBV4-3
CDR3 protein: CASSPILAGGETQYF
CDR3 DNA: TGCGCCAGCAGCCCCATACTAGCGGGAGGTGAGACCCAGTACTTC

CDR3 length: 15
clone size: NA
J gene: TRBJ2-7
D gene: TRBD1
V gene: TRBV7-2
CDR3 protein: CASRRDSVRSYEQYF
CDR3 DNA: TGTGCCAGCAGAAGGGACAGCGTCCGCTCTTACGAGCAGTACTTC

CDR3 length: 16
clone size: NA
J gene: TRBJ2-1
D gene: TRBD1
V gene: TRBV4-3
CDR3 protein: CASSIQRDRRINEQFF
CDR3 DNA: TGCGCCAGCAGCATACAAAGGGACAGAAGGATCAATGAGCAGTTCTTC

CDR3 length: 15
clone size: NA
J gene: TRBJ2-5
D gene: TRBD1
V gene: TRBV5-1
CDR3 protein: CASSLGGQGSETQYF
CDR3 DNA: TGCGCCAGCAGCTTGGGGGGACAGGGGTCAGAGACCCAGTACTTC

CDR3 length: 15
clone size: NA
J gene: TRBJ2-1
D gene: TRBD1
V gene: TRBV18
CDR3 protein: CASSTGTGGFNEQFF
CDR3 DNA: TGTGCCAGCTCGACCGGGACAGGGGGTTTTAATGAGCAGTTCTTC

CDR3 length: 13
clone size: once
J gene: TRBJ1-1
D gene: NA
V gene: TRBV7-3
CDR3 protein: CASSFAMNTEAFF
CDR3 DNA: TGTGCCAGCAGCTTCGCTATGAACACTGAAGCTTTCTTT

CDR3 length: 13
clone size: few
J gene: TRBJ1-5
D gene: NA
V gene: TRBV30
CDR3 protein: CAWSVAGNQPQHF
CDR3 DNA: TGTGCCTGGAGTGTCGCCGGTAACCAGCCCCAGCATTTT

CDR3 length: 15
clone size: NA
J gene: TRBJ2-7
D gene: TRBD1
V gene: TRBV4-1
CDR3 protein: CASSQAGTARVEQYF
CDR3 DNA: TGCGCCAGCAGCCAAGCCGGGACAGCTAGAGTCGAGCAGTACTTC

CDR3 length: 15
clone size: NA
J gene: TRBJ2-2
D gene: TRBD2
V gene: TRBV4-1
CDR3 protein: CASSHKAGETGELFF
CDR3 DNA: TGCGCCAGCAGCCACAAAGCGGGAGAAACCGGGGAGCTGTTTTTT

CDR3 length: 15
clone size: NA
J gene: TRBJ2-5
D gene: TRBD1
V gene: TRBV5-1
CDR3 protein: CASSLGGTAEETQYF
CDR3 DNA: TGCGCCAGCAGCTTGGGGGGGACAGCCGAAGAGACCCAGTACTTC

CDR3 length: 16
clone size: NA
J gene: TRBJ2-7
D gene: NA
V gene: TRBV7-8
CDR3 protein: CASSSLQAGPAYEQYF
CDR3 DNA: TGTGCCAGCAGCTCTTTACAAGCGGGCCCCGCCTACGAGCAGTACTTC

CDR3 length: 13
clone size: NA
J gene: TRBJ2-1
D gene: NA
V gene: TRBV10-2
CDR3 protein: CASTGRVDNEQFF
CDR3 DNA: TGCGCCAGCACGGGAAGAGTGGACAATGAGCAGTTCTTC

CDR3 length: 12
clone size: NA
J gene: TRBJ2-5
D gene: NA
V gene: TRBV6-6
CDR3 protein: CASRRGIGEQYF
CDR3 DNA: TGTGCCAGCAGAAGGGGGATAGGGGAGCAGTACTTC

CDR3 length: 16
clone size: NA
J gene: TRBJ2-7
D gene: TRBD2
V gene: TRBV7-2
CDR3 protein: CASSPSASGSSYEQYF
CDR3 DNA: TGTGCCAGCAGCCCATCGGCTAGCGGGAGTTCGTACGAGCAGTACTTC

CDR3 length: 16
clone size: NA
J gene: TRBJ1-1
D gene: NA
V gene: TRBV6-4
CDR3 protein: CASSDDRVSLDTEAFF
CDR3 DNA: NA

CDR3 length: 14
clone size: NA
J gene: TRBJ2-7
D gene: NA
V gene: TRBV7-8
CDR3 protein: CASSLAGGSYEQYF
CDR3 DNA: TGTGCCAGCAGCTTAGCGGGGGGTTCCTACGAGCAGTACTTC

CDR3 length: 14
clone size: once
J gene: TRBJ1-1
D gene: TRBD1
V gene: TRBV6-1
CDR3 protein: CASSEVRGVSEAFF
CDR3 DNA: TGTGCCAGCAGTGAGGTCAGGGGGGTCTCTGAAGCTTTCTTT

CDR3 length: 14
clone size: NA
J gene: TRBJ2-7
D gene: TRBD1
V gene: TRBV9
CDR3 protein: CASSEPGTGNEQYF
CDR3 DNA: TGTGCCAGCAGCGAACCCGGGACAGGGAACGAGCAGTACTTC

CDR3 length: 18
clone size: NA
J gene: TRBJ1-3
D gene: TRBD1
V gene: TRBV28
CDR3 protein: CASSPPGQGIFSGNTIYF
CDR3 DNA: TGTGCCAGCAGTCCCCCGGGACAGGGAATTTTCTCTGGAAACACCATATATTTT

CDR3 length: 18
clone size: NA
J gene: TRBJ2-7
D gene: TRBD2
V gene: TRBV7-2
CDR3 protein: CASSLRASGRRAIYEQYF
CDR3 DNA: TGTGCCAGCAGCTTGCGTGCTAGCGGGAGGAGGGCTATATACGAGCAGTACTTC

CDR3 length: 16
clone size: NA
J gene: TRBJ1-5
D gene: NA
V gene: TRBV23-1
CDR3 protein: CASSQPDGVREQPQHF
CDR3 DNA: TGCGCCAGCAGTCAGCCGGACGGGGTAAGGGAACAGCCCCAGCATTTT

CDR3 length: 12
clone size: NA
J gene: TRBJ2-4
D gene: TRBD2
V gene: TRBV6-6
CDR3 protein: CASRSGSHIQYF
CDR3 DNA: TGTGCCAGCAGGAGCGGGAGCCACATTCAGTACTTC

CDR3 length: 17
clone size: NA
J gene: TRBJ2-5
D gene: TRBD2
V gene: TRBV19
CDR3 protein: CASSIYSSGRVEETQYF
CDR3 DNA: TGTGCCAGTAGTATTTACTCTAGCGGGAGAGTCGAAGAGACCCAGTACTTC

CDR3 length: 16
clone size: NA
J gene: TRBJ2-1
D gene: NA
V gene: TRBV18
CDR3 protein: CASSPPSGGVDNEQFF
CDR3 DNA: TGTGCCAGCTCACCACCGTCCGGGGGTGTAGACAATGAGCAGTTCTTC

CDR3 length: 16
clone size: NA
J gene: TRBJ2-7
D gene: TRBD2
V gene: TRBV18
CDR3 protein: CASSPPTSGRVHEQYF
CDR3 DNA: TGTGCCAGCTCACCACCGACTAGCGGGAGAGTCCACGAGCAGTACTTC

CDR3 length: 13
clone size: NA
J gene: TRBJ2-5
D gene: NA
V gene: TRBV11-1
CDR3 protein: CASSFIGGETQYF
CDR3 DNA: TGTGCCAGCAGCTTTATAGGGGGAGAGACCCAGTACTTC

CDR3 length: 13
clone size: NA
J gene: TRBJ1-5
D gene: NA
V gene: TRBV7-6
CDR3 protein: CASSSTDRQPQHF
CDR3 DNA: TGTGCCAGCAGCTCGACAGACCGACAGCCCCAGCATTTT

CDR3 length: 18
clone size: NA
J gene: TRBJ1-5
D gene: TRBD1
V gene: TRBV6-1
CDR3 protein: CASSEAPETGRGEQPQHF
CDR3 DNA: TGTGCCAGCAGTGAAGCGCCTGAGACAGGGAGAGGAGAACAGCCCCAGCATTTT

CDR3 length: 12
clone size: few
J gene: TRBJ1-2
D gene: NA
V gene: TRBV2
CDR3 protein: CASSDNREGYTF
CDR3 DNA: TGTGCCAGCAGTGACAACAGGGAGGGCTACACCTTC

CDR3 length: 17
clone size: NA
J gene: TRBJ2-7
D gene: TRBD1
V gene: TRBV5-1
CDR3 protein: CASSLLTGQGAFYEQYF
CDR3 DNA: TGCGCCAGCAGCTTGTTGACGGGGCAGGGGGCTTTCTACGAGCAGTACTTC